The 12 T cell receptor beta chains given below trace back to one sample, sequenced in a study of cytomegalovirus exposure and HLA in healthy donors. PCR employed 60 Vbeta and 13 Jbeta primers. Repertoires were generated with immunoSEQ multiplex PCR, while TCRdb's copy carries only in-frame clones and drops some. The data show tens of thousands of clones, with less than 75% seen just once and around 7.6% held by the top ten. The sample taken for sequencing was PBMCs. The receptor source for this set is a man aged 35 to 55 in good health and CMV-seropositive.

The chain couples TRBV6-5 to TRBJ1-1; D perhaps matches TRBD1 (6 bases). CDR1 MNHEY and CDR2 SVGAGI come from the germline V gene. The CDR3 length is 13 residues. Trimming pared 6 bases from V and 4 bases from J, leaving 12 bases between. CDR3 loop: CASRGHEGTEAFF. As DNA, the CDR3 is TGTGCCAGCAGGGGACACGAGGGCACTGAAGCTTTCTTT.

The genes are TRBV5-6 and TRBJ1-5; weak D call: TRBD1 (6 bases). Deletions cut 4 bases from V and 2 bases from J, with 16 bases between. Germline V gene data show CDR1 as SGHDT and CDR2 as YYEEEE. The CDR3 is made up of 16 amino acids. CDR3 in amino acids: CASSVAGVWGNQPQHF. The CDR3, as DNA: TGTGCCAGCAGCGTAGCAGGGGTGTGGGGCAATCAGCCCCAGCATTTT.

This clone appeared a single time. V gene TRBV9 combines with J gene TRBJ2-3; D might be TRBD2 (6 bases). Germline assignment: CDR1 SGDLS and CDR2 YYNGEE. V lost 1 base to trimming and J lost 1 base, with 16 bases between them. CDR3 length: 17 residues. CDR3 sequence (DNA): TGTGCCAGCAGCGTAACGGGTTGGGGCGGGGGCACAGATACGCAGTATTTT. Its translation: CASSVTGWGGGTDTQYF.

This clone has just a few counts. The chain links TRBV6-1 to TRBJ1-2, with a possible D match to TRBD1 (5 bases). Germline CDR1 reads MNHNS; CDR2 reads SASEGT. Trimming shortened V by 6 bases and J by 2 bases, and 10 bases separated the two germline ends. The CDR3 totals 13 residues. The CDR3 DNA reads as TGTGCCAGCAGATCGACAGAAAACTATGGCTACACCTTC. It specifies CASRSTENYGYTF.

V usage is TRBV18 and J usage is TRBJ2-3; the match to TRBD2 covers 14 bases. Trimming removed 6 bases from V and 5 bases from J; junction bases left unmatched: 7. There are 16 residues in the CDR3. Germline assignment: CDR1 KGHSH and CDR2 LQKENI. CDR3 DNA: TGTGCCAGCTCTACGGGACTAGCGGGAGTTGTAGATACGCAGTATTTT. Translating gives CASSTGLAGVVDTQYF.

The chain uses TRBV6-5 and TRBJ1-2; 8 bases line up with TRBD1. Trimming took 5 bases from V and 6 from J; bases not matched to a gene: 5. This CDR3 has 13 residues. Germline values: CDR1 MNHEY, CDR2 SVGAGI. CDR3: CASSRGQVNGYTF. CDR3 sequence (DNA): TGTGCCAGCAGTAGGGGACAGGTTAATGGCTACACCTTC.

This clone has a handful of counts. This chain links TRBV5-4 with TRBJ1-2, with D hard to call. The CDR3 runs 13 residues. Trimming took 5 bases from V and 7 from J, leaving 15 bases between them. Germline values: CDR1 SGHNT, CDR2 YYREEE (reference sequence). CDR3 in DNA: TGTGCCAGCAGGTTACGGGCTGAGGGTGGCTACACCTTC. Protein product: CASRLRAEGGYTF.

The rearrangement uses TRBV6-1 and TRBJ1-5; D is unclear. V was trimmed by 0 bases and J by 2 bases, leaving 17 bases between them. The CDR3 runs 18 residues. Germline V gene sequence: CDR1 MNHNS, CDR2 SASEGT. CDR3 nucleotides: TGTGCCAGCAGTGAAGCCCCACCTTCGATAGCGGGCAATCAGCCCCAGCATTTT. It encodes CASSEAPPSIAGNQPQHF.

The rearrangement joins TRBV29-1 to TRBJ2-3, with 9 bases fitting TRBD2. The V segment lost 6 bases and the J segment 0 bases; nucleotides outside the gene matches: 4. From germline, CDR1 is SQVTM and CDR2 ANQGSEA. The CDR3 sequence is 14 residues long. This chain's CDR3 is CSVPGLASTDTQYF. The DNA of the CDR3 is TGCAGCGTACCGGGACTAGCTAGCACAGATACGCAGTATTTT.

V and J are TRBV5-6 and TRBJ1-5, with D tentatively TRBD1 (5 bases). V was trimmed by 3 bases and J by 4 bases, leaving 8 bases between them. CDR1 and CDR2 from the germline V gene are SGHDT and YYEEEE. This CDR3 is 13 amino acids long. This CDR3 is CASSWGQNQPQHF. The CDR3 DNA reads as TGTGCCAGCAGCTGGGGCCAAAATCAGCCCCAGCATTTT. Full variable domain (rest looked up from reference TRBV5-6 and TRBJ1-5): DAGVTQSPTHLIKTRGQQVTLRCSPKSGHDTVSWYQQALGQGPQFIFQYYEEEERQRGNFPDRFSGHQFPNYSSELNVNALLLGDSALYLCASSWGQNQPQHFGDGTRLSIL.

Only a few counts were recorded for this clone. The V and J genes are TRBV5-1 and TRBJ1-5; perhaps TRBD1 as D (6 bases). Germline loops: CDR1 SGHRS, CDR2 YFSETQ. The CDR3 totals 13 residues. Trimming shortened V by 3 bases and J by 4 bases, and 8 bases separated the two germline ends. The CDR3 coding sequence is TGCGCCAGCAGCTCTGGACAGAATCAGCCCCAGCATTTT. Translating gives CASSSGQNQPQHF.

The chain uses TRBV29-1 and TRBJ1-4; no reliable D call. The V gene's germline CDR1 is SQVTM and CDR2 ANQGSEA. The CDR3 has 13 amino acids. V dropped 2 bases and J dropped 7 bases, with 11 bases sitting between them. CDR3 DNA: TGCAGCGTTGAAAGCGCGGGAGGTGAAAAACTGTTTTTT. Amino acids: CSVESAGGEKLFF.